The next 8 T cell receptor beta chains were all read from a single sample in a study of blood T cell repertoires in COVID-19. Sequenced by immunoSEQ multiplex PCR; TCRdb stores in-frame clones only, minus some. The top ten clones hold around 30% of a sample with 200,000 to 300,000 clones, over 80% of them seen once. Sequencing was carried out using peripheral blood. These receptors originate from a middle-aged man with acute or convalescent COVID-19.

The V and J genes are TRBV24-1 and TRBJ2-3; 7 bases are a match to TRBD2. Trimming cost V 3 bases and J 4 bases; bases outside gene matches: 12. Germline CDR1 is KGHDR and CDR2 is SFDVKD. CDR3 length equals 17 residues. The CDR3 region is CATSDNPGGRSPDTQYF. CDR3 nucleotide sequence: TGTGCCACCAGTGATAACCCGGGCGGGAGAAGTCCAGATACGCAGTATTTT.

This clone occurred once. V usage is TRBV5-6 and J usage is TRBJ1-3; a possible D gene is TRBD1 (6 bases). The length of the CDR3 is 14 residues. V dropped 7 bases and J dropped 3 bases, with 14 bases sitting between them. Germline CDR1 is SGHDT and CDR2 is YYEEEE. CDR3 amino acids: CASSDSIRGNTIYF. In DNA, the CDR3 is TGTGCCAGCTCGGACAGCATCCGTGGAAACACCATATATTTT.

The V gene is TRBV6-2 or TRBV6-3, the J gene TRBJ1-5; 7 bases agree with TRBD1. CDR1 is MNHEY, CDR2 SVGEGT, per germline. The CDR3 loop spans 14 amino acids. J gave up 6 bases and V 2 bases, and 4 bases lay outside the gene matches. The CDR3 is CASSYGTVLQPQHF. The CDR3 DNA reads as TGTGCCAGCAGTTACGGGACAGTCCTTCAGCCCCAGCATTTT.

The chain combines TRBV19 with TRBJ1-2; no clear D. The CDR3 length is 15 residues. Trimming removed 1 base at V and 4 bases at J, with 13 bases between. Germline assignment: CDR1 LNHDA and CDR2 SQIVND (reference sequence). The CDR3 DNA reads as TGTGCCAGTAGTATAGGGGAACGGACTTCCTATGGCTACACCTTC. Residues: CASSIGERTSYGYTF.

This chain connects TRBV4-2 to TRBJ1-1; no clear D. The V end was cut by 0 bases, the J end by 4 bases, with 15 bases between. Germline values: CDR1 LGHNA, CDR2 YNFKEQ. This CDR3 region has 16 residues. Here the CDR3 DNA reads TGTGCCAGCAGCCAAGATCTTTGGGCCGAGGGCACTGAAGCTTTCTTT. Protein sequence: CASSQDLWAEGTEAFF.

V usage is TRBV5-1 and J usage is TRBJ1-2; D remains unclear. Germline CDR1 and CDR2: SGHRS and YFSETQ. The CDR3 has 13 residues. Deletions cut 1 base from V and 7 bases from J, with 11 bases between. Here the CDR3 DNA reads TGCGCCAGCAGCTTGTCGGCGGAGAGTGGCTACACCTTC. Its translation: CASSLSAESGYTF.

The chain is built from TRBV12-3 or TRBV12-4 and TRBJ1-1; D is ambiguous. The germline V and J ends were trimmed by 3 bases and 11 bases, with 13 bases remaining between them. There are 12 residues in the CDR3. The DNA for the CDR3 is TGTGCCAGCAGTTTGTTGAGAATAGAGGCTTTCTTT. It codes for CASSLLRIEAFF.

V usage is TRBV7-6 and J usage is TRBJ1-1; 9 nucleotides agree with TRBD1. The V and J ends lost 4 bases and 2 bases, in that order; junction bases with no gene match: 11. Germline V CDR1 and CDR2: SGHVS, FNYEAQ. This CDR3 contains 17 residues. The CDR3 region has the DNA TGTGCCAGCAGCTACTATGGGACAGGGAGGGGAAACACTGAAGCTTTCTTT. Translating gives CASSYYGTGRGNTEAFF.